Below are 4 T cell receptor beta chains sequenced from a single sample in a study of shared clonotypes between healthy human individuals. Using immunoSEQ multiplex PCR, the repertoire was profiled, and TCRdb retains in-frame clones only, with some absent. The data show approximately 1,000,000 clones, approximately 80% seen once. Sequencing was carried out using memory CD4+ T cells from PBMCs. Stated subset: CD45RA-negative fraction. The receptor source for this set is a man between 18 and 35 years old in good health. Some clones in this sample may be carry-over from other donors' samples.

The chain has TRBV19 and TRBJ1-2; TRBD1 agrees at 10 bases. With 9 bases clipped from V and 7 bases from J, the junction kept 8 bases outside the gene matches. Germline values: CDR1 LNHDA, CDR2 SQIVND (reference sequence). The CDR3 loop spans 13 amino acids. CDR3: CASERQGASGYTF. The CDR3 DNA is TGTGCCAGCGAGAGACAGGGGGCGAGTGGCTACACCTTC.

CDR3: CASRPTGTYSYEQYF. The CDR3 DNA reads as TGTGCCAGCAGACCTACAGGGACCTACTCCTACGAGCAGTACTTC. This chain connects TRBV28 to TRBJ2-7, with D maybe TRBD1 (6 bases). Germline CDR1 MDHEN, CDR2 SYDVKM. This CDR3 region has 15 residues. With 6 bases removed from V and 0 bases from J, the gap between germline ends came to 15 bases.

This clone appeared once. The CDR3 DNA follows: TGTGCCAGCAGACCTGCCGAAAAACTGTTTTTT. Residues: CASRPAEKLFF. This chain links TRBV28 with TRBJ1-4; D unresolved. The length of the CDR3 is 11 residues. The V gene's germline CDR1 is MDHEN and CDR2 SYDVKM. The V gene lost 6 bases and the J gene lost 8 bases, with 7 bases spanning the gap.

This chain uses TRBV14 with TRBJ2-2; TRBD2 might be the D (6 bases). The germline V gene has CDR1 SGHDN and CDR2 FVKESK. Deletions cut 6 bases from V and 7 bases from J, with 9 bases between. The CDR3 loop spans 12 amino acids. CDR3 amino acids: CASSRRGGELFF. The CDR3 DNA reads TGTGCCAGCAGTAGGCGGGGCGGGGAGCTGTTTTTT.